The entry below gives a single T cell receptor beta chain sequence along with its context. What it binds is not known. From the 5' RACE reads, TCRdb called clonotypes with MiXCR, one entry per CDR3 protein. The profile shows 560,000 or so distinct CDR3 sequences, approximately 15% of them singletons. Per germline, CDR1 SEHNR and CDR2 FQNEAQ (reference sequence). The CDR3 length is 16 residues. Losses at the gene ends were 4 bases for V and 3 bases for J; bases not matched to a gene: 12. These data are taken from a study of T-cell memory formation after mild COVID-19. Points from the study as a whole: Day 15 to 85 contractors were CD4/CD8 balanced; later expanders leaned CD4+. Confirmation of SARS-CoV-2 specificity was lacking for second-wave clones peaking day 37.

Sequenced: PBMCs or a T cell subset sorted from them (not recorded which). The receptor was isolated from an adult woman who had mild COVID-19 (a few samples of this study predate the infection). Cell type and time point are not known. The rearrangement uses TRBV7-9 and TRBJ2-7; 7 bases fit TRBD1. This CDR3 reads CASSSTGRGIVYEQYF. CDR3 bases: TGTGCCAGCAGCTCGACCGGCAGGGGGATTGTCTACGAGCAGTACTTC. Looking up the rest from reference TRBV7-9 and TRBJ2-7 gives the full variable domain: DTGVSQNPRHKITKRGQNVTFRCDPISEHNRLYWYRQTLGQGPEFLTYFQNEAQLEKSRLLSDRFSAERPKGSFSTLEIQRTEQGDSAMYLCASSSTGRGIVYEQYFGPGTRLTVT.